These T cell receptor beta chains were read from a single sample in a study of blood T cell repertoires in COVID-19. Measured with immunoSEQ multiplex PCR; TCRdb has only the in-frame clones, and not every one. This table holds about 50,000 clones, approximately 84% found once. The specimen was peripheral blood. The receptors originated from a man aged 65-85 years with active COVID-19. CDR3s include the opening cysteine and the closing phenylalanine or tryptophan. D genes are given only for firm matches. Clone size is not always given. Where it is, it says once, few, many or a class for expanded clones.

D,V,J,size,CDR3,DNA
TRBD2,TRBV18,TRBJ2-1,-,CASSPRASGRADEQFF,TGTGCCAGCTCACCACGGGCTAGCGGGAGGGCCGATGAGCAGTTCTTC
-,TRBV30,TRBJ1-4,-,CAWSLVDRGEKLFF,TGTGCCTGGAGTCTTGTGGATCGAGGTGAAAAACTGTTTTTT
TRBD1,TRBV9,TRBJ1-1,-,CASSVGDRGGDTEAFF,TGTGCCAGCAGCGTAGGGGACAGGGGAGGGGACACTGAAGCTTTCTTT
TRBD1,TRBV6-2/TRBV6-3,TRBJ2-3,-,CASSYLTTGVVPDTQYF,TGTGCCAGCAGTTACCTTACTACAGGGGTAGTGCCAGATACGCAGTATTTT
-,TRBV4-3,TRBJ1-3,-,CASSQVGDYGNTIYF,TGCGCCAGCAGCCAAGTGGGGGACTATGGAAACACCATATATTTT
TRBD2,TRBV9,TRBJ2-3,-,CASSPGLAGDTQYF,TGTGCCAGCAGCCCCGGACTAGCGGGAGATACGCAGTATTTT
-,TRBV9,TRBJ2-3,few,CASSVDTGGNTQYF,TGTGCCAGCAGCGTAGACACGGGTGGAAATACGCAGTATTTT
TRBD2,TRBV19,TRBJ2-1,-,CASSTSGGGIYNEQFF,TGTGCCAGTAGTACCTCCGGCGGGGGGATCTACAATGAGCAGTTCTTC
-,TRBV7-8,TRBJ2-1,-,CASSLEFGQGGNEQFF,TGTGCCAGCAGCTTAGAATTTGGCCAGGGGGGCAATGAGCAGTTCTTC
-,TRBV28,TRBJ1-4,-,CASSSMRQGNEKLFF,TGTGCCAGCAGTTCCATGAGGCAGGGAAATGAAAAACTGTTTTTT
-,TRBV30,TRBJ1-5,-,CAWSAQVNQPQHF,TGTGCCTGGAGTGCCCAGGTTAATCAGCCCCAGCATTTT
TRBD1,TRBV7-8,TRBJ2-7,-,CASRGQHEQYF,TGTGCCAGCAGGGGACAGCATGAGCAGTACTTC
-,TRBV6-5,TRBJ1-1,-,CASRRQLMNTEAFF,TGTGCCAGCAGGAGACAGCTCATGAACACTGAAGCTTTCTTT
-,TRBV6-5,TRBJ2-1,-,CASSGGGDSYNEQFF,TGTGCCAGCAGCGGTGGTGGGGACTCGTACAATGAGCAGTTCTTC